This T cell receptor beta chain was profiled in a study of cytomegalovirus exposure and HLA in healthy donors. PCR employed 60 Vbeta and 13 Jbeta primers. Some clones are missing from TCRdb's copy, which holds only in-frame ones; the method was immunoSEQ multiplex PCR. The sample yields some 150,000 clones, 60% to 80% seen once. To note about this clone: As yet, its antigen is unknown.

The CDR3 sequence is 14 residues long. CDR1 SGHNT and CDR2 YENEEA come from the germline V gene. Trimming pared 7 bases from V and 3 bases from J, leaving 16 bases between. General observations from the study: Cytomegalovirus association was assigned to more than 150 TCR beta chains.

The sequence came from a male donor in good health and CMV-seronegative. What was sequenced was PBMCs. The rearrangement joins TRBV11-3 to TRBJ2-7, with a weak D call TRBD2 (6 bases). CDR3 amino acids: CASTRRLGVYEQYF. DNA of the CDR3: TGTGCCAGCACCCGGCGACTAGGAGTCTACGAGCAGTACTTC.